Following are 31 T cell receptor beta chains from one sample sequenced in a study of cytomegalovirus exposure and HLA in healthy donors. With 60 Vbeta and 13 Jbeta primers, the PCR was carried out. TCRdb's copy holds only in-frame clones and misses some; the assay was immunoSEQ multiplex PCR. The sample includes 50,000 to 70,000 clones, about three quarters seen only once; the top ten take over 2.5%. Material: PBMCs. The receptor set was obtained from a female donor in good health and CMV-seronegative.

This chain joins TRBV28 and TRBJ1-1; 7 bases line up with TRBD1. This CDR3 is built from 13 residues. The V segment lost 10 bases and the J segment 3 bases; nucleotides outside the gene matches: 8. Germline CDR1 is MDHEN and CDR2 is SYDVKM. The CDR3 nucleotides are TGTGCCACTCGAGGAGGGGGCTACACTGAAGCTTTCTTT. This encodes CATRGGGYTEAFF.

This rearrangement joins TRBV18 to TRBJ2-2, with TRBD2 matching 8 bases. Trimming took 0 bases from V and 6 from J; bases not matched to a gene: 3. Per germline, CDR1 KGHSH and CDR2 LQKENI. The CDR3 runs to 15 residues. The CDR3 coding sequence is TGTGCCAGCTCACCACCCACTAGCGGTCCCGGGGAGCTGTTTTTT. Protein product: CASSPPTSGPGELFF.

The chain is built from TRBV7-9 and TRBJ2-7; a weak D match, TRBD1 (5 bases). CDR1 and CDR2 (germline): SEHNR, FQNEAQ (reference sequence). V was cut by 5 bases and J by 3 bases, with 11 bases left in between. There are 13 residues in the CDR3. In nucleotides, the CDR3 is TGTGCCAGCAGCGCCCGACAGTACTACGAGCAGTACTTC. This codes for CASSARQYYEQYF.

The chain employs TRBV10-3 and TRBJ2-5; D is possibly TRBD1 (6 bases). The better agreement between TRBJ2-7 and the DNA end casts doubt on the J call. CDR1 ENHRY and CDR2 SYGVKD come from the germline V gene. This CDR3 contains 14 residues. The CDR3 region has the DNA TGTGCCATATCCGGGACAACAGTTTCCTACGAGCAGTACTTC. The encoded protein is CAISGTTVSYEQYF.

This clone was recorded once. The rearrangement uses TRBV13 and TRBJ1-6; 11 bases line up with TRBD1. With 6 bases clipped from V and 8 bases from J, the junction kept 3 bases outside the gene matches. Germline V lookup: CDR1 PRHDT, CDR2 FYEKMQ (reference sequence). The CDR3 loop spans 14 amino acids. In DNA, the CDR3 is TGTGCCAGCAGGGCGGGACAGGGGGATTCACCCCTCCACTTT. The encoded protein is CASRAGQGDSPLHF.

The genes are TRBV5-1 and TRBJ2-1; no reliable D call. The CDR3 has 15 residues. V lost 0 bases to trimming and J lost 5 bases, with 12 bases between them. Germline CDR1 is SGHRS and CDR2 is YFSETQ. The CDR3 nucleotides are TGCGCCAGCAGCTTGGCACCGCGTAACCACAATGAGCAGTTCTTC. Translation: CASSLAPRNHNEQFF.

This chain connects TRBV6-5 to TRBJ1-1, with 7 positions matching TRBD1. CDR3 size: 13 residues. Germline V gene sequence: CDR1 MNHEY, CDR2 SVGAGI. V lost 5 bases to trimming and J lost 10 bases; unmatched junction nucleotides: 10. Here the CDR3 reads CASSPTRGRVAFF. For the CDR3, the DNA is TGTGCCAGCAGTCCAACAAGGGGGCGCGTAGCTTTCTTT.

The chain joins TRBV2 to TRBJ2-1, with TRBD1 matching 9 bases. In germline, CDR1 is SNHLY, CDR2 FYNNEI. V shed 11 bases and J 6 bases; nucleotides not matched to a gene: 8. This CDR3 is built from 13 residues. The DNA of the CDR3 is TGTGCCGGCCGGGACAGGGCCGCCAATGAGCAGTTCTTC. Amino acid sequence: CAGRDRAANEQFF.

The chain joins TRBV19 to TRBJ2-4, with 8 bases that match TRBD2. Germline V gives CDR1 LNHDA, CDR2 SQIVND (reference sequence). The V segment lost 3 bases and the J segment 3 bases; nucleotides outside the gene matches: 7. There are 16 residues in the CDR3. The CDR3 reads CASSMDIAGNKNIQYF. CDR3 DNA: TGTGCCAGTAGTATGGATATAGCGGGGAACAAAAACATTCAGTACTTC.

By its share, this clone is medium-sized (0.01 to 0.1%). This chain connects TRBV28 to TRBJ2-6; D unclear. V gave up 3 bases and J gave up 0 bases, with 12 bases separating them. In germline, CDR1 is MDHEN, CDR2 SYDVKM. The CDR3 runs to 17 residues. In DNA form, the CDR3 reads TGTGCCAGCAGTTTTATGTCCTCGGTCTCTGGGGCCAACGTCCTGACTTTC. This translates into CASSFMSSVSGANVLTF.

This chain joins TRBV5-1 and TRBJ2-7, with 7 bases fitting TRBD2. CDR1 SGHRS and CDR2 YFSETQ come from the germline V gene. This CDR3 has 14 residues. Trimming at V came to 4 bases and at J to 2 bases, leaving 6 bases not matched to a gene. This chain's CDR3 is CASSPSGLAYEQYF. The DNA for the CDR3 is TGCGCCAGCAGCCCTTCAGGACTAGCCTACGAGCAGTACTTC.

The rearrangement uses TRBV27 and TRBJ2-5; 9 bases line up with TRBD1. The J call is uncertain, as TRBJ2-7 better fits the DNA end. This CDR3 comprises 13 residues. Germline V gene sequence: CDR1 MNHEY, CDR2 SMNVEV (reference sequence). The CDR3 DNA follows: TGTGCCAGCAGGGGACAGGGTTCCTACGAGCAGTACTTC. It yields the protein CASRGQGSYEQYF.

The CDR3 region is CASSGAPWSPLHF. As DNA, the CDR3 is TGTGCCAGCAGCGGGGCCCCATGGTCACCCCTCCACTTT. V and J are TRBV9 and TRBJ1-6, with D unresolved. Germline V CDR1 and CDR2: SGDLS, YYNGEE. V was cut by 3 bases and J by 10 bases, with 11 bases left in between. This CDR3 has 13 residues.

V is TRBV19 and J is TRBJ2-7; 9 bases line up with TRBD1. The V and J ends lost 3 bases and 3 bases, in that order; junction bases with no gene match: 6. The CDR3 length is 15 residues. Germline V CDR1 and CDR2: LNHDA, SQIVND (reference sequence). The CDR3 coding sequence is TGTGCCAGTAGTATTGGGGACAGGGAAAACTACGAGCAGTACTTC. This sequence encodes CASSIGDRENYEQYF.

This sequence joins TRBV6-5 and TRBJ1-6; 8 bases match TRBD1. Germline trimming cut 6 bases from V and 8 bases from J; bases unmatched to any gene: 9. This CDR3 spans 15 amino acids. Germline V gene data show CDR1 as MNHEY and CDR2 as SVGAGI. In DNA form, the CDR3 reads TGTGCCAGCAGGATGGGACAGGTCGGTTATTCACCCCTCCACTTT. Amino acid sequence: CASRMGQVGYSPLHF.

The rearrangement links TRBV25-1 to TRBJ2-7; 7 bases align to TRBD1. Germline CDR1 reads MGHDK; CDR2 reads SYGVNS. This CDR3 has 17 amino acids. V shed 4 bases, J shed 4 bases, and the junction held 16 bases outside the gene matches. The CDR3 DNA is TGTGCCAGCAGTGGACTCGTGACAGGGAAGTCAGTGTACGAGCAGTACTTC. Translated: CASSGLVTGKSVYEQYF.

The chain is built from TRBV5-6 and TRBJ2-5; D may be TRBD2 (6 bases). With the DNA end fitting TRBJ2-7 better, the J assignment may be wrong. Germline CDR1 and CDR2: SGHDT and YYEEEE. The CDR3 has 13 residues. The CDR3 protein is CASSLVAGYEQYF. In DNA, the CDR3 is TGTGCCAGCAGCTTGGTCGCGGGGTACGAGCAGTACTTC.

CDR3 region: CAWDPEGSRTEAFF. CDR3 nucleotides: TGTGCCTGGGACCCGGAGGGGAGTAGGACTGAAGCTTTCTTT. J is TRBJ1-1 and V is TRBV30; D may be TRBD1 (5 bases). From germline, CDR1 is GTSNPN and CDR2 SVGIG (reference sequence). This CDR3 contains 14 residues. Trimming took 5 bases from V and 5 from J, leaving 18 bases between them.

V and J are TRBV11-2 and TRBJ2-3; no definite D call. CDR1 and CDR2 from the germline V gene are SGHAT and FQNNGV. This CDR3 has 13 residues. V lost 1 base and J lost 7, with 9 bases in between. CDR3: CASSLGPTNTQYF. The DNA of the CDR3 is TGTGCCAGCAGCTTAGGCCCTACCAATACGCAGTATTTT.

The rearrangement joins TRBV2 to TRBJ1-3; D not certain. V was pared by 6 bases and J by 4 bases, with 10 bases between. The CDR3 consists of 13 residues. Germline CDR1 SNHLY, CDR2 FYNNEI. CDR3 sequence reads: CASSRIAGNTIYF. Written as DNA, the CDR3 is TGTGCCAGCAGCCGGATAGCCGGAAACACCATATATTTT.

Comment on this clone: One end of the junction does not line up with germline, which may come from a read error. The sample contains more than one DNA sequence encoding this CDR3. V is TRBV27 and J is TRBJ1-1; TRBD1 might be the D (6 bases). This CDR3 has 15 residues. Germline V CDR1 and CDR2: MNHEY, SMNVEV (reference sequence). The CDR3 loop reads CASSSPGQTSTEAFF. CDR3 in DNA: TGTGCCAGCAGTTCCCCCGGACAGACAAGCACTGAGGCTTTCTTT.

Here the CDR3 reads CASSLGGTGITEAFF. The DNA for the CDR3 is TGTGCCAGCAGTTTAGGCGGGACAGGGATCACTGAAGCTTTCTTT. J is TRBJ1-1 and V is TRBV28, with TRBD1 matching over 9 bases. Germline V gene lookup returns CDR1 MDHEN and CDR2 SYDVKM. The CDR3 sequence is 15 residues long. Germline trimming cut 2 bases from V and 4 bases from J; bases unmatched to any gene: 5.

The count of this clone is one. The CDR3 spells CASSPGLAGIDSYEQYF. Written as DNA, the CDR3 is TGTGCCAGTAGCCCGGGACTAGCGGGTATCGACTCCTACGAGCAGTACTTC. The chain is built from TRBV19 and TRBJ2-7; 12 bases are a match to TRBD2. The CDR3 contains 17 residues. Trimming cost V 6 bases and J 0 bases; bases outside gene matches: 9. Germline V lookup: CDR1 LNHDA, CDR2 SQIVND (reference sequence).

The chain is built from TRBV6-6 and TRBJ1-2; D is undetermined. Germline CDR1 and CDR2: MNHNY and SVGAGI (reference sequence). This CDR3 is built from 11 residues. V was cut by 7 bases and J by 5 bases, with 8 bases left in between. This chain's CDR3 is CASTPGYGYTF. The CDR3 DNA follows: TGTGCCAGCACCCCCGGGTATGGCTACACCTTC.

This clone was picked up a small number of times. This chain uses TRBV2 with TRBJ1-1; D is ambiguous. The CDR3 sequence is 12 residues long. V lost 4 bases to trimming and J lost 8 bases, with 11 bases between them. Per the germline V gene, CDR1 is SNHLY and CDR2 is FYNNEI. The CDR3: CASSAAGTEAFF. For the CDR3, the DNA is TGTGCCAGCAGTGCCGCAGGTACCGAAGCTTTCTTT.

The chain carries TRBV7-9 and TRBJ2-5; D is undetermined. This CDR3 region has 11 residues. CDR1 SEHNR and CDR2 FQNEAQ come from the germline V gene (reference sequence). The V and J ends lost 3 bases and 5 bases respectively, with 4 bases between them. CDR3 DNA: TGTGCCAGCAGCTTCTCCGAGACCCAGTACTTC. It is translated as CASSFSETQYF.

A few counts support this clone. This chain links TRBV7-9 with TRBJ1-4; D uncertain. Between the trimmed V and J ends, which lost 3 bases and 5 bases, there was a span of 10 bases. The CDR3 covers 14 residues. CDR1 and CDR2 (germline): SEHNR, FQNEAQ (reference sequence). CDR3 sequence (DNA): TGTGCCAGCAGCTTTCGAACAGAAAATGAAAAACTGTTTTTT. This codes for CASSFRTENEKLFF.

This chain's CDR3 is CASRGKAYSNQPQHF. The DNA for the CDR3 is TGTGCCAGCAGGGGCAAAGCTTATAGCAATCAGCCCCAGCATTTT. The rearrangement uses TRBV2 and TRBJ1-5; no reliable D call. In germline, CDR1 is SNHLY, CDR2 FYNNEI. Trimming took off 6 bases at V and 0 bases at J, with 12 bases between the two ends. This CDR3 is 15 amino acids long.

The chain employs TRBV2 and TRBJ1-1; D possibly corresponds to TRBD1 (6 bases). There are 14 residues in the CDR3. Germline CDR1 SNHLY, CDR2 FYNNEI. The V and J ends lost 4 bases and 5 bases respectively, with 14 bases between them. Here the CDR3 reads CASSGQGRGTEAFF. CDR3 DNA sequence: TGTGCCAGCAGTGGTCAGGGGCGGGGGACTGAAGCTTTCTTT.

This clone was seen only a few times. Here the CDR3 reads CASSEVASGRIYEQYF. The CDR3 DNA sequence: TGTGCCAGCAGTGAAGTGGCTAGCGGGAGGATTTACGAGCAGTACTTC. The chain recombines TRBV6-1 with TRBJ2-7; 11 positions agree with TRBD2. The CDR3 totals 16 residues. Per germline, CDR1 MNHNS and CDR2 SASEGT. The V gene end was trimmed by 1 base and the J gene end by 4 bases; junction bases not matched to a gene: 6.

J is TRBJ1-4 and V is TRBV15; 7 bases align to TRBD1. The length of the CDR3 is 12 residues. Per germline, CDR1 LNHNV and CDR2 YYDKDF (reference sequence). The V gene end was trimmed by 3 bases and the J gene end by 13 bases; junction bases not matched to a gene: 5. The CDR3 region has the DNA TGTGCCACCAGCAGGACAGGGTCGGCACTGTTTTTT. Amino acid sequence: CATSRTGSALFF.